A selection of T cell receptor beta chains follows, all from one sample in a study of T cells expressing NK-cell markers. TCRdb re-called the 5' RACE reads; one entry per CDR3 protein, DNA not given. The sample totals approximately 420,000 distinct CDR3 sequences. The specimen sequenced was blood T cells: a sorted CD56 or NKG2C T cell subset, CD4+ or CD8+ T cells, or bulk PBMC T cells (not recorded which). These receptors were taken from a woman between 50 and 59 years old in good health. CDR3s include the opening cysteine and the closing phenylalanine or tryptophan.

16 TRBJ1-2 TRBV6-2/TRBV6-3 CASHPPGTGDHYGYTF
14 TRBJ1-1 TRBV10-3 CAISVAEMNTEAFF
12 TRBJ1-1 TRBV5-6 CASSLVGSGAFF
13 TRBJ2-7 TRBV29-1 CSVRQGGRYEQYF
14 TRBJ2-1 TRBV7-9 CASSLVRESDEQFF
17 TRBJ2-3 TRBV10-3 CAISGLAGTLETDTQYF
13 TRBJ1-5 TRBV20-1 CSSRQGGGQPQHF
15 TRBJ2-2 TRBV6-1 CASSLASGSTGELFF
17 TRBJ2-3 TRBV5-1 CAKIQPGLAGGAKAQYF
14 TRBJ2-2 TRBV10-3 CAISKREITGELFF
17 TRBJ2-7 TRBV3-1 CASSQPGLADNSYEQYF
15 TRBJ2-1 TRBV12-3/TRBV12-4 CASSRWAGVDNEQFF
15 TRBJ2-1 TRBV29-1 CSVEAGLAAYNEQFF
12 TRBJ2-1 TRBV7-9 CASSTSNNEQFF
13 TRBJ2-5 TRBV5-5 CASSLRYQETQYF
14 TRBJ2-1 TRBV29-1 CSVKLASSYNEQFF
14 TRBJ2-1 TRBV4-1 CASSQESSGRIQFF
14 TRBJ1-1 TRBV20-1 CSARNVNGGPEAFF
17 TRBJ1-6 TRBV6-5 CASRPGTGLSYNSPLHF